This T cell receptor (beta chain) came from a study of beta chain features in type 1 diabetes. The overall study: About 98,000,000 sorted cells were examined across all samples.

This clone was recorded a few times. Antigen: not known. The isolated RNA, all of it, was reverse transcribed, so expressed TCRB transcripts were what got sequenced. Clones were sequenced by immunoSEQ multiplex PCR, and TCRdb holds only the in-frame ones, with some missing. This sample has about 660,000 clones, with over 12% found just once. Without exception, sorted populations had purity beyond 95%. Study-wide findings and caveats: Significant though moderate, a shortening of TCRB CDR3s appeared in all four CD4+ subsets of Type 1 diabetes patients.

Sequencing was done on a sample of naive CD4+ T cells from blood. The origin of this receptor is a man younger than 35 with type 1 diabetes.

CDR3 residues: CASSVSPTGEYYEQYF. The CDR3 DNA reads as TGTGCCAGCAGCGTTAGCCCGACAGGGGAGTACTACGAGCAGTACTTC. The rearrangement links TRBV9 to TRBJ2-7, with 8 bases fitting TRBD1. V dropped 2 bases and J dropped 3; count of bases not matched to a gene: 10. CDR3 size: 16 residues. Per germline, CDR1 SGDLS and CDR2 YYNGEE.